This T cell receptor (beta chain) stems from a study of PD-1 blockade in mismatch repair-deficient tumors. At the level of the study: Enrolled about 2013-2016, patients had progressing, pretreated mismatch repair-deficient cancers of over nine types.

Germline assignment: CDR1 SGHRS and CDR2 YFSETQ. After removal of 0 bases from V and 0 bases from J, the junction contained 4 bases not matched to a gene. CDR3 length: 16 residues. All patients were mismatch repair deficient, assessed by either PCR or immunohistochemistry. The protocol was immunoSEQ multiplex PCR, while the TCRdb copy is restricted to in-frame clones and leaves out a portion. The data contain 77,000 or so clones, roughly 80% of them singletons. J is TRBJ2-3 and V is TRBV5-1; 7 bases line up with TRBD2. This TCR derives from an adult with mismatch repair-deficient cancer. The material sequenced was peripheral blood, taken 44 weeks after starting pembrolizumab. CDR3 sequence reads: CASSLDGTTSTDTQYF. DNA of the CDR3: TGCGCCAGCAGCTTGGACGGGACTACTAGCACAGATACGCAGTATTTT.